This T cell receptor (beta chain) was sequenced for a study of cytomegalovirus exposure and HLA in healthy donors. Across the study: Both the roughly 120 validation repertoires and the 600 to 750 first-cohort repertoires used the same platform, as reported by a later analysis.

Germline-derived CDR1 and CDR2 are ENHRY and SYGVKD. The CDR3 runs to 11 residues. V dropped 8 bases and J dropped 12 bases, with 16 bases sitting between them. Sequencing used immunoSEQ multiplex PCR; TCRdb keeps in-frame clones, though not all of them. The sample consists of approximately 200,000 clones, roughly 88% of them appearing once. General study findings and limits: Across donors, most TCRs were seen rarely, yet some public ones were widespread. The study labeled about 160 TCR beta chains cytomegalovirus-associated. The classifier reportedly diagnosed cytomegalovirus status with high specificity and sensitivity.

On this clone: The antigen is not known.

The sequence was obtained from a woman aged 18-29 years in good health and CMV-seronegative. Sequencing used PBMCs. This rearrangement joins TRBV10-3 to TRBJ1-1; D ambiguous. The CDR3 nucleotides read TGTGCCATCGGAGGCGGCCAGATGCCTTTCTTT. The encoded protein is CAIGGGQMPFF.